What follows is one T cell receptor (beta chain) and its context. Its antigen is not known. The sample has other DNA sequences that encode this CDR3 too. Measured with immunoSEQ multiplex PCR; TCRdb has only the in-frame clones, and not every one. The sample contains hundreds of thousands of clones, 74% of which appear only once. CDR3 length equals 15 residues. Germline CDR1 reads KGHSH; CDR2 reads LQKENI. V lost 3 bases, J lost 0 bases, and 8 bases lay in between. The sample comes from a study of shared clonotypes between healthy human individuals. Study-level findings and limits: Lower generation probabilities were found for non-shared clonotypes than for those shared by all four donors. Though the depth was large, rarefaction showed that sorted-subset sequencing was incomplete.

This clonotype originated in a woman aged 25 to 45 in good health. Material: memory CD4+ T cells sorted from blood. Subset: CD45RA-negative fraction. V and J are TRBV18 and TRBJ2-2; D remains unclear. The DNA for the CDR3 is TGTGCCAGCTCACCTCGGCAGCCGAACACCGGGGAGCTGTTTTTT. Translating it yields CASSPRQPNTGELFF.